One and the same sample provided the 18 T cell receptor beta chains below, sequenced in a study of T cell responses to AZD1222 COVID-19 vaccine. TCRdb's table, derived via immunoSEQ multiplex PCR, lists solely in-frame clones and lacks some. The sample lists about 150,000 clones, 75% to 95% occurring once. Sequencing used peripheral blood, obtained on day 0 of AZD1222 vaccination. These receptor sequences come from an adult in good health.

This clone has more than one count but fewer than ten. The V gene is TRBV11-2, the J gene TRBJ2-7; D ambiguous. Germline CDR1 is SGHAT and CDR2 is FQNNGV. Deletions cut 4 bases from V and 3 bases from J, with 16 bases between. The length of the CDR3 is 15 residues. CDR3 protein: CASSSPLRPNYEQYF. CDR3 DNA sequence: TGTGCCAGCAGCTCACCCCTGCGACCGAACTACGAGCAGTACTTC.

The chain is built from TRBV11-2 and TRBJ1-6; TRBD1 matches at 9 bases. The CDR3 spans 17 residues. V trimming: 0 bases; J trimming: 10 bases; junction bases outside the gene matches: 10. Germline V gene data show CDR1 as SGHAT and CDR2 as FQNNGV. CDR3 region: CASSLEEAGTGLSPLHF. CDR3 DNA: TGTGCCAGCAGCTTAGAAGAAGCCGGGACAGGGTTATCACCCCTCCACTTT. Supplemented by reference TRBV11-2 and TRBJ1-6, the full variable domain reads EAGVAQSPRYKIIEKRQSVAFWCNPISGHATLYWYQQILGQGPKLLIQFQNNGVVDDSQLPKDRFSAERLKGVDSTLKIQPAKLEDSAVYLCASSLEEAGTGLSPLHFGNGTRLTVT.

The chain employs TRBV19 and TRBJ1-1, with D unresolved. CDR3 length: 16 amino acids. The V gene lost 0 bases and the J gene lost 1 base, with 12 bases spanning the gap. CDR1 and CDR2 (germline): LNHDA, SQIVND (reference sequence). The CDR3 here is CASSIDSQKTNTEAFF. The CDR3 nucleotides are TGTGCCAGTAGTATAGATTCCCAAAAAACGAACACTGAAGCTTTCTTT.

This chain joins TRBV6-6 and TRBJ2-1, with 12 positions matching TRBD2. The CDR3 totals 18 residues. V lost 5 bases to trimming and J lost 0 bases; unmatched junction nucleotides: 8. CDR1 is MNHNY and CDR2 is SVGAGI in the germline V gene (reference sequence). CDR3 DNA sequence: TGTGCCAGCAGTCTGCTAGCGGGGGGGGGAAGCTCCTACAATGAGCAGTTCTTC. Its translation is CASSLLAGGGSSYNEQFF.

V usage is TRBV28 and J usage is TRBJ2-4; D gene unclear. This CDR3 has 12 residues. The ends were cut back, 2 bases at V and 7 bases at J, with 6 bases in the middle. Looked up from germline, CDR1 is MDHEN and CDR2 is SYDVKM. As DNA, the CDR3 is TGTGCCAGCAGTTTAAGTGAGAACATTCAGTACTTC. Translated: CASSLSENIQYF.

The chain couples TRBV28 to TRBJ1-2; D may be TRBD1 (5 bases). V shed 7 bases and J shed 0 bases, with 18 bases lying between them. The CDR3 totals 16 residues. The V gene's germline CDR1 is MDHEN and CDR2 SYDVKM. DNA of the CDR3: TGTGCCAGCAAGGAGTGGGGCCTGGACACTAACTATGGCTACACCTTC. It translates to CASKEWGLDTNYGYTF.

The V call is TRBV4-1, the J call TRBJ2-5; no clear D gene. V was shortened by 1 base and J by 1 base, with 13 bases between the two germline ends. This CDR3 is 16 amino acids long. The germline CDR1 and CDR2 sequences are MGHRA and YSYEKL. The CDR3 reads CASSQVWGQSQETQYF. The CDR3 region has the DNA TGCGCCAGCAGCCAAGTCTGGGGTCAGAGCCAAGAGACCCAGTACTTC.

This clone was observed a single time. This CDR3 reads CASSLIGLAHNEQFF. CDR3 bases: TGTGCCAGCAGCTTGATCGGACTAGCCCACAATGAGCAGTTCTTC. The chain recombines TRBV5-4 with TRBJ2-1; TRBD2 aligns across 8 bases. The length of the CDR3 is 15 residues. V lost 1 base, J lost 5 bases, and 5 bases stayed unmatched. The V gene's germline CDR1 is SGHNT and CDR2 YYREEE (reference sequence).

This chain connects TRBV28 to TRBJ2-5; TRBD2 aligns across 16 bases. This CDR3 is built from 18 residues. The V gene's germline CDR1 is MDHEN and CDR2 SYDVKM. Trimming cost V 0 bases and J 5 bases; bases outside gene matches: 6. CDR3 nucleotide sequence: TGTGCCAGCAGTTTATGGGGGACTAGCGGGAGGGCCCGGGAGACCCAGTACTTC. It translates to CASSLWGTSGRARETQYF.

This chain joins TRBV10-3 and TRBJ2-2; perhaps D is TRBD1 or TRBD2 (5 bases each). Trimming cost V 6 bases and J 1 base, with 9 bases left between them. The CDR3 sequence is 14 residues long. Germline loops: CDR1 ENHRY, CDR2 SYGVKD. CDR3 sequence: CAIRGTGNTGELFF. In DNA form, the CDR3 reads TGTGCCATCAGGGGGACGGGGAACACCGGGGAGCTGTTTTTT.

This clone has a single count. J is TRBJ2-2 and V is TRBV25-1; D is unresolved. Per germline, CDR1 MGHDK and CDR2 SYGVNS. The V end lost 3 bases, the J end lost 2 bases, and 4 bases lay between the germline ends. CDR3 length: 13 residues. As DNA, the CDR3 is TGTGCCAGCAGTGACACTAACACCGGGGAGCTGTTTTTT. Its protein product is CASSDTNTGELFF.

The chain's CDR3 is CASSYPGELGEQYF. The CDR3 DNA follows: TGTGCCAGCAGTTACCCGGGTGAATTAGGCGAGCAGTACTTC. The chain joins TRBV6-2 or TRBV6-3 to TRBJ2-7; D is ambiguous. The CDR3 contains 14 residues. The germline V gene has CDR1 MNHEY and CDR2 SVGEGT. Trimming pared 2 bases from V and 6 bases from J, leaving 14 bases between.

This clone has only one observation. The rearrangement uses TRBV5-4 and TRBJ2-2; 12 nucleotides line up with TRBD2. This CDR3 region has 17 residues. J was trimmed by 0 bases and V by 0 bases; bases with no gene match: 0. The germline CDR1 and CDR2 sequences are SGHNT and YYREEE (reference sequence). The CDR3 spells CASSLGTSGTNTGELFF. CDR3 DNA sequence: TGTGCCAGCAGCTTGGGGACTAGCGGGACGAACACCGGGGAGCTGTTTTTT. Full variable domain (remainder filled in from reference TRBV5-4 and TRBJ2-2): ETGVTQSPTHLIKTRGQQVTLRCSSQSGHNTVSWYQQALGQGPQFIFQYYREEENGRGNFPPRFSGLQFPNYSSELNVNALELDDSALYLCASSLGTSGTNTGELFFGEGSRLTVL.

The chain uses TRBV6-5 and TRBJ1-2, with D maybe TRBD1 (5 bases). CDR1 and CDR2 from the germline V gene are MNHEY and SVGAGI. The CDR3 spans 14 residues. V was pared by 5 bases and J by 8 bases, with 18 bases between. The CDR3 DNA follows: TGTGCCAGCAGTCCCTGGGACCACCTAGAGGGCTACACCTTC. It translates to CASSPWDHLEGYTF.

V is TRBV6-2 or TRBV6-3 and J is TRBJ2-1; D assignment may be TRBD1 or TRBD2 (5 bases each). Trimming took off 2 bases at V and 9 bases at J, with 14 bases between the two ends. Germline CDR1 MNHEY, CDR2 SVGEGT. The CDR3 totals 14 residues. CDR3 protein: CASSYLVGDGEQFF. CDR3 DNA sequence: TGTGCCAGCAGTTACCTAGTGGGGGACGGTGAGCAGTTCTTC.

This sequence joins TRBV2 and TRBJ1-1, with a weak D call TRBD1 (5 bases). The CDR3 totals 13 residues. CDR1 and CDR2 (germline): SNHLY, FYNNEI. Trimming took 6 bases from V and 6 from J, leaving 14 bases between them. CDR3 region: CASSAGGVAEAFF. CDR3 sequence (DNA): TGTGCCAGCAGCGCCGGGGGGGTGGCTGAAGCTTTCTTT.

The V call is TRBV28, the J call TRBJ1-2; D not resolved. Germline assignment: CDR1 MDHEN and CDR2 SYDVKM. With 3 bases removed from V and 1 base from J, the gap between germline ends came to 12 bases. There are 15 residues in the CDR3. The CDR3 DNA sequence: TGTGCCAGCAGTTTTCGTCGGGCGCTTAACTATGGCTACACCTTC. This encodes CASSFRRALNYGYTF.

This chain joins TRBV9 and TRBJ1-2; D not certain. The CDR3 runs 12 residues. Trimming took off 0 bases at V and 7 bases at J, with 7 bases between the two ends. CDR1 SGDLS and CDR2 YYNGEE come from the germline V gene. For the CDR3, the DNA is TGTGCCAGCAGCGTAGGGGAATTTGGCTACACCTTC. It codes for CASSVGEFGYTF. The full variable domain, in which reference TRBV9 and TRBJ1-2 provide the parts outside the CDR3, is DSGVTQTPKHLITATGQRVTLRCSPRSGDLSVYWYQQSLDQGLQFLIQYYNGEERAKGNILERFSAQQFPDLHSELNLSSLELGDSALYFCASSVGEFGYTFGSGTRLTVV.